The 14 T cell receptor beta chains below were found in one sample sequenced in a study of cytomegalovirus exposure and HLA in healthy donors. In the PCR, 60 Vbeta and 13 Jbeta primers were used. Some clones are missing from TCRdb's copy, which holds only in-frame ones; the method was immunoSEQ multiplex PCR. This sample yields tens of thousands of clones, of which around two thirds are seen a single time; 4.9% belongs to the top ten. Specimen: PBMCs. The receptors shown here come from a man aged 60-69 years in good health and CMV-seropositive.

The chain has TRBV28 and TRBJ2-7; 16 nucleotides match TRBD2. This CDR3 has 16 amino acids. With V trimmed by 8 bases and J by 3 bases, 7 bases remained unmatched. Germline lookup yields CDR1 MDHEN and CDR2 SYDVKM. CDR3 nucleotides: TGTGCCAGCGGGGGACTAGCGGGAGGGCCGGACTACGAGCAGTACTTC. Translating it yields CASGGLAGGPDYEQYF.

Here the CDR3 DNA reads TGTGCTAGTGGACGGTTAGGGGAGGAAGAGACCCAGTACTTC. It translates to CASGRLGEEETQYF. The V gene is TRBV12-5, the J gene TRBJ2-5; D is possibly TRBD2 (6 bases). V lost 6 bases and J 3 bases, leaving 14 bases between the germline ends. Germline assignment: CDR1 LGHNT and CDR2 FRNRAP. The length of the CDR3 is 14 residues.

This chain uses TRBV30 with TRBJ2-3; 12 nucleotides match TRBD2. Per germline, CDR1 GTSNPN and CDR2 SVGIG (reference sequence). This CDR3 is built from 15 residues. Trimming took 4 bases from V and 1 from J; bases not matched to a gene: 3. CDR3: CAWKASGRGTDTQYF. The CDR3 DNA is TGTGCCTGGAAGGCTAGCGGGAGGGGCACAGATACGCAGTATTTT.

The chain joins TRBV9 to TRBJ2-7; the match to TRBD1 covers 8 bases. This CDR3 comprises 15 residues. Germline V gives CDR1 SGDLS, CDR2 YYNGEE. V lost 3 bases, J lost 5 bases, and 10 bases stayed unmatched. The CDR3: CASSASGTGSDEQYF. Here the CDR3 DNA reads TGTGCCAGCAGCGCTTCCGGGACAGGTTCCGACGAGCAGTACTTC.

The J gene is TRBJ2-7, the V gene TRBV6-5, with TRBD2 matching over 7 bases. V gave up 2 bases and J gave up 3 bases; unmatched junction bases: 7. Germline V lookup: CDR1 MNHEY, CDR2 SVGAGI. The CDR3 is 15 amino acids. The CDR3 region is CASSYRSGRFYEQYF. DNA of the CDR3: TGTGCCAGCAGTTACCGGTCCGGGAGGTTCTACGAGCAGTACTTC.

This rearrangement joins TRBV6-5 to TRBJ2-5, with a tentative D call TRBD2 (6 bases). The CDR3 covers 14 residues. CDR1 and CDR2 from the germline V gene are MNHEY and SVGAGI. The ends were cut back, 4 bases at V and 5 bases at J, with 14 bases in the middle. As DNA, the CDR3 is TGTGCCAGCAGTTTCGGACATGGGGGGGAGACCCAGTACTTC. This codes for CASSFGHGGETQYF.

The rearrangement joins TRBV10-3 to TRBJ1-2, with TRBD1 identical over 8 bases. Looked up from germline, CDR1 is ENHRY and CDR2 is SYGVKD. The trim removed 0 bases at V and 10 bases at J, leaving 7 bases unmatched. The CDR3 covers 14 residues. The CDR3 DNA reads as TGTGCCATCAGTGAGTCGGACAGGGTTAAACTCTACACCTTC. Residues: CAISESDRVKLYTF.

This clone has only a few counts. The chain recombines TRBV5-5 with TRBJ2-3, with a weak D call TRBD2 (6 bases). Deletions cut 3 bases from V and 5 bases from J, with 13 bases between. Germline V gene sequence: CDR1 SGHKS, CDR2 YYEKEE (reference sequence). The CDR3 runs to 14 residues. For the CDR3, the DNA is TGTGCCAGCAGCTGGGACCTCGGGGGAGATACGCAGTATTTT. Translation gives CASSWDLGGDTQYF.

This clone was detected once. The chain links TRBV28 to TRBJ1-2; TRBD1 might be the D (5 bases). The CDR3 has 15 residues. In germline, CDR1 is MDHEN, CDR2 SYDVKM. V lost 8 bases to trimming and J lost 3 bases, with 19 bases between them. The CDR3 DNA reads as TGTGCCAGCCTTACCCTCGACAGATCAGACTATGGCTACACCTTC. This sequence encodes CASLTLDRSDYGYTF.

In its sample, this clone was seen once. V usage is TRBV19 and J usage is TRBJ1-5; D possibly corresponds to TRBD1 (5 bases). Germline V gene data show CDR1 as LNHDA and CDR2 as SQIVND (reference sequence). Trimming removed 1 base at V and 11 bases at J, with 15 bases between. There are 14 residues in the CDR3. CDR3 amino acids: CASSIGTPEAAQHF. In DNA form, the CDR3 reads TGTGCCAGTAGTATAGGGACACCCGAGGCAGCCCAGCATTTT.

This rearrangement joins TRBV29-1 to TRBJ2-7; 11 nucleotides match TRBD2. After removal of 6 bases from V and 3 bases from J, the junction contained 1 base not matched to a gene. Germline loops: CDR1 SQVTM, CDR2 ANQGSEA. This CDR3 is 12 amino acids long. The CDR3 bases are TGCAGCGTAGGGACTAGCGGCTACGAGCAGTACTTC. Its protein product is CSVGTSGYEQYF.

A note on this clone: This sample also contains other DNA sequences that code for the same CDR3. The gene calls are TRBV9 and TRBJ2-7, with TRBD1 matching over 7 bases. From germline, CDR1 is SGDLS and CDR2 YYNGEE. V lost 4 bases and J lost 3; bases outside the gene matches: 4. This CDR3 comprises 13 residues. CDR3 sequence reads: CASSPPGGYEQYF. CDR3 sequence (DNA): TGTGCCAGCAGCCCACCAGGGGGCTACGAGCAGTACTTC.

The V gene is TRBV7-2, the J gene TRBJ2-5, with D possibly being TRBD2 (7 bases). Germline CDR1 reads SGHTA; CDR2 reads FQGNSA. V was trimmed by 1 base and J by 3 bases, leaving 18 bases between them. The CDR3 has 17 amino acids. The chain's CDR3 is CASSLVGGGGAKETQYF. For the CDR3, the DNA is TGTGCCAGCAGCTTAGTTGGTGGGGGGGGCGCGAAAGAGACCCAGTACTTC.

The genes are TRBV10-3 and TRBJ1-4; TRBD1 matches 7 bases. Trimming at V came to 6 bases and at J to 5 bases, leaving 9 bases not matched to a gene. CDR3 length: 15 residues. Germline CDR1 ENHRY, CDR2 SYGVKD. The DNA of the CDR3 is TGTGCCATCAGGGGGTCGGAGACAGGGAATGAAAAACTGTTTTTT. Its protein product is CAIRGSETGNEKLFF.